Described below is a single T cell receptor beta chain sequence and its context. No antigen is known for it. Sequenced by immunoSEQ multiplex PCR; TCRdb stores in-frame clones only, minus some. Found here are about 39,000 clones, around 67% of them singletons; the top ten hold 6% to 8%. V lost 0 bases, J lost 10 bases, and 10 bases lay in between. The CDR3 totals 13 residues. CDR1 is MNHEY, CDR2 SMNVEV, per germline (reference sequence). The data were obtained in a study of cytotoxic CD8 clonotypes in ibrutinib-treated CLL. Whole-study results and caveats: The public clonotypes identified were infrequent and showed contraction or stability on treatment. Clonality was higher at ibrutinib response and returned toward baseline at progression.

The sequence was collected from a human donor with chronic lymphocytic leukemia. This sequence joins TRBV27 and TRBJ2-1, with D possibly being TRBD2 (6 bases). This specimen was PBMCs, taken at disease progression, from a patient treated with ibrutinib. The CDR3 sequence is CASSLSTGREQFF. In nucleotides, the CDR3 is TGTGCCAGCAGTTTATCGACGGGGAGGGAGCAGTTCTTC.